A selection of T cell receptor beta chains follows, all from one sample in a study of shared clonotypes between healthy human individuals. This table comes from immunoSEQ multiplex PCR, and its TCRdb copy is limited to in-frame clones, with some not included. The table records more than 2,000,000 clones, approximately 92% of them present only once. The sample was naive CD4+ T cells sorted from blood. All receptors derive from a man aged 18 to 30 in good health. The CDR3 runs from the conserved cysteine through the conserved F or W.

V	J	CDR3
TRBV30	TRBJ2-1	CAWTPSGLYNEQFF
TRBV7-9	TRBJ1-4	CASSLMGQFNEKLFF
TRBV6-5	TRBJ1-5	CASSRDRLNQPQHF
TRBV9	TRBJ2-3	CASSTGPDEKQYF
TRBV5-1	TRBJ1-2	CASSVTGDNYGYTF
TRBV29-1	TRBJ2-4	CSVTAGTGVHIQYF
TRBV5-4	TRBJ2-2	CASREGVTNTGELFF
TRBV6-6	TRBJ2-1	CASRWDSNEQFF
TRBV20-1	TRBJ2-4	CTEEGKNIQYF
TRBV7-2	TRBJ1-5	CASSLVGEGNQPQHF
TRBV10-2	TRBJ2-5	CASSWDRGLETQYF
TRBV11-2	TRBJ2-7	CASSLGWQSAAYEQYF
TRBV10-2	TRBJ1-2	CASMAPLVYGYTF
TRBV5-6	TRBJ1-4	CASSRPGANEKLFF
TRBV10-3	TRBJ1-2	CAISEDGLPGYTF
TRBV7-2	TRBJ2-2	CASSLGALAGENGELFF
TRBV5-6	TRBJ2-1	CASSMDGNSYNEQFF